The T cell receptor beta chain described here comes from a study of cytomegalovirus exposure and HLA in healthy donors. Study-wide findings and caveats: Generally TCR sequences proved uncommon, though certain public TCRs appeared in numerous donors.

This CDR3 has 16 residues. The V gene end was trimmed by 0 bases and the J gene end by 7 bases; junction bases not matched to a gene: 6. The germline gives CDR1 LGHNA, CDR2 YSLEER. A 120-subject validation cohort, separate from the approximately 610-subject first cohort, supplied the donors. In the case of this clone: The target antigen is unknown.

The assay was immunoSEQ multiplex PCR, and TCRdb's table has in-frame clones only and misses some. In the table there are some 160,000 clones, roughly 90% of which are singletons. V usage is TRBV4-3 and J usage is TRBJ2-1; 10 positions agree with TRBD2. Sequenced sample: PBMCs. This TCR derives from a man between 18 and 35 years old in good health and CMV-seronegative. CDR3 region: CASSQDPSGSPNEQFF. CDR3 DNA: TGCGCCAGCAGCCAAGATCCTAGCGGGAGCCCAAATGAGCAGTTCTTC.